Listed below are T cell receptor beta chains from one sample, sequenced in a study of blood T cell repertoires in COVID-19. The protocol was immunoSEQ multiplex PCR, while the TCRdb copy is restricted to in-frame clones and leaves out a portion. The data contain under 150,000 clones, approximately 88% of them singletons. The sample consisted of peripheral blood. Receptors originate from a human donor in a cohort sampled during active COVID-19. The CDR3 runs from the conserved cysteine through the conserved F or W. The D gene is left open where the match is weak. Where a row states a size, it is once, few, many or the class of an expanded clone; other rows omit it.

TRBJ1-3,.,TRBV2,.,CASSPQVSGNTIYF,TGTGCCAGCAGTCCACAGGTTTCTGGAAACACCATATATTTT
TRBJ1-2,.,TRBV6-6,.,CASSTQGWNGYTF,TGTGCCAGCAGTACACAGGGATGGAATGGCTACACCTTC
TRBJ1-5,TRBD1,TRBV11-2,.,CASSPSSGQVNQPQHF,TGTGCCAGCAGCCCGAGCTCGGGACAGGTCAATCAGCCCCAGCATTTT
TRBJ2-7,.,TRBV5-8,few,CASSLHRVTAYEQYF,TGTGCCAGCAGCTTACACCGGGTAACGGCCTACGAGCAGTACTTC
TRBJ1-1,.,TRBV5-1,.,CASSLLGTNTEAFF,TGCGCCAGCAGCTTGCTGGGGACAAACACTGAAGCTTTCTTT
TRBJ2-7,TRBD1,TRBV15,.,CATSREGTGSTYEQYF,TGTGCCACCAGCAGAGAAGGGACAGGGTCCACCTACGAGCAGTACTTC
TRBJ2-7,.,TRBV7-9,few,CASSLEGDYEQYF,TGTGCCAGCAGCTTAGAAGGGGACTACGAGCAGTACTTC
TRBJ2-3,TRBD1,TRBV7-3,.,CASSLGQGGTDTQYF,TGTGCCAGCAGCTTGGGACAGGGTGGCACAGATACGCAGTATTTT
TRBJ2-5,.,TRBV30,.,CAWSVKGGETQYF,TGTGCCTGGAGTGTAAAAGGAGGGGAGACCCAGTACTTC
TRBJ2-5,TRBD2,TRBV24-1,.,CATSALGRGGQETQYF,TGTGCCACCAGTGCCCTGGGGCGGGGGGGCCAGGAGACCCAGTACTTC
TRBJ2-1,.,TRBV9,.,CASSVRSPHHEQFF,TGTGCCAGCAGCGTCCGAAGCCCCCATCATGAGCAGTTCTTC
TRBJ2-5,.,TRBV4-3,once,CASSQGVRVWETQYF,TGCGCCAGCAGCCAAGGTGTCAGGGTTTGGGAGACCCAGTACTTC
TRBJ1-5,TRBD1,TRBV3-1/TRBV3-2,.,CASSPQGANQPQHF,TGTGCCAGCAGCCCACAGGGGGCCAATCAGCCCCAGCATTTT
TRBJ1-1,TRBD1,TRBV4-1,once,CASSQDGGTGLNTEAFF,TGCGCCAGCAGCCAAGATGGGGGGACAGGGTTAAACACTGAAGCTTTCTTT
TRBJ1-5,TRBD1,TRBV4-1,.,CASSQTMTGSNQPQHF,TGCGCCAGCAGCCAAACTATGACAGGGAGCAATCAGCCCCAGCATTTT
TRBJ1-4,TRBD1,TRBV4-2,.,CASSPHPGQGASNEKLFF,TGTGCCAGCAGCCCCCACCCGGGGCAGGGGGCGTCAAATGAAAAACTGTTTTTT
TRBJ1-1,.,TRBV27,.,CASRNRGQGLDEAFF,TGTGCCAGCCGCAACCGAGGTCAGGGGCTCGACGAAGCTTTCTTT
TRBJ2-7,TRBD1,TRBV10-3,once,CAIRGSGGDFRYEQYF,TGTGCCATCAGGGGATCAGGGGGCGATTTTCGCTACGAGCAGTACTTC
TRBJ2-7,TRBD1,TRBV6-6,.,CASSYLLGQVNEQYF,TGTGCCAGCAGTTACTTACTGGGACAGGTAAACGAGCAGTACTTC
TRBJ2-5,.,TRBV6-1,.,CASSERVQETQYF,TGTGCCAGCAGTGAACGCGTTCAAGAGACCCAGTACTTC
TRBJ1-1,.,TRBV5-1,.,CASTERGLEFNTEAFF,TGCGCCAGCACCGAAAGGGGGTTGGAGTTCAACACTGAAGCTTTCTTT
TRBJ2-7,TRBD2,TRBV6-6,.,CASKRGDSYEQYF,TGTGCCAGCAAGCGGGGGGATTCCTACGAGCAGTACTTC
TRBJ2-7,.,TRBV7-9,few,CASSSKEGFSSYEQYF,TGTGCCAGCAGCTCCAAGGAGGGCTTTAGCTCCTACGAGCAGTACTTC
TRBJ1-4,.,TRBV29-1,.,CSVTATNEKLFF,TGCAGCGTTACGGCAACTAATGAAAAACTGTTTTTT